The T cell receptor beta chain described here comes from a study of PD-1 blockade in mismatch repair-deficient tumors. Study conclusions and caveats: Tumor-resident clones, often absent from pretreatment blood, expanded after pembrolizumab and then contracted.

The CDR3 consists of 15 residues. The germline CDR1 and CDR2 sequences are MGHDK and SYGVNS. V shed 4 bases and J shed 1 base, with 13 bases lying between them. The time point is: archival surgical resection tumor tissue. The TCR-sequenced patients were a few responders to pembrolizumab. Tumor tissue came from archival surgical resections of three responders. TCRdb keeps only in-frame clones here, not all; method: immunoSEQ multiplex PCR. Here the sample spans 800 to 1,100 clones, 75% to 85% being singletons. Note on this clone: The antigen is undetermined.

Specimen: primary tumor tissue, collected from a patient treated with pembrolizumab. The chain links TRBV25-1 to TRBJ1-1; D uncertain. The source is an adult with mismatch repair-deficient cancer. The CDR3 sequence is CASSVGPSGNTEAFF. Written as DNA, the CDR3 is TGTGCCAGCAGTGTAGGCCCCTCGGGGAACACTGAAGCTTTCTTT.